The clone carrying this T cell receptor (beta chain) was counted once. Its cognate antigen is unknown. These data are taken from a study of cytomegalovirus exposure and HLA in healthy donors. Study-level points and caveats: A prior analysis recorded that most TCR beta V segments were productive about 87% or about 30% of the time. Rare TCR sequences predominated, though certain public TCRs were found in many donors.

The length of the CDR3 is 14 residues. CDR1 SGHRS and CDR2 YFSETQ come from the germline V gene. Unmatched junction bases numbered 5, after V lost 4 bases and J lost 4 bases. It was with 60 Vbeta and 13 Jbeta primers that the PCR ran. Some clones are missing from TCRdb's copy, which holds only in-frame ones; the method was immunoSEQ multiplex PCR. The sample includes more than 90,000 clones, 74% seen only once; the top ten take 4.8%. The TCR was taken from a man aged 30 to 45 in good health and CMV-seropositive. V is TRBV5-1 and J is TRBJ2-5; 9 nucleotides line up with TRBD2. The sequenced sample consisted of PBMCs. CDR3 in amino acids: CASSRGGARETQYF. The CDR3, as DNA: TGCGCCAGCAGCCGCGGGGGGGCCAGAGAGACCCAGTACTTC.